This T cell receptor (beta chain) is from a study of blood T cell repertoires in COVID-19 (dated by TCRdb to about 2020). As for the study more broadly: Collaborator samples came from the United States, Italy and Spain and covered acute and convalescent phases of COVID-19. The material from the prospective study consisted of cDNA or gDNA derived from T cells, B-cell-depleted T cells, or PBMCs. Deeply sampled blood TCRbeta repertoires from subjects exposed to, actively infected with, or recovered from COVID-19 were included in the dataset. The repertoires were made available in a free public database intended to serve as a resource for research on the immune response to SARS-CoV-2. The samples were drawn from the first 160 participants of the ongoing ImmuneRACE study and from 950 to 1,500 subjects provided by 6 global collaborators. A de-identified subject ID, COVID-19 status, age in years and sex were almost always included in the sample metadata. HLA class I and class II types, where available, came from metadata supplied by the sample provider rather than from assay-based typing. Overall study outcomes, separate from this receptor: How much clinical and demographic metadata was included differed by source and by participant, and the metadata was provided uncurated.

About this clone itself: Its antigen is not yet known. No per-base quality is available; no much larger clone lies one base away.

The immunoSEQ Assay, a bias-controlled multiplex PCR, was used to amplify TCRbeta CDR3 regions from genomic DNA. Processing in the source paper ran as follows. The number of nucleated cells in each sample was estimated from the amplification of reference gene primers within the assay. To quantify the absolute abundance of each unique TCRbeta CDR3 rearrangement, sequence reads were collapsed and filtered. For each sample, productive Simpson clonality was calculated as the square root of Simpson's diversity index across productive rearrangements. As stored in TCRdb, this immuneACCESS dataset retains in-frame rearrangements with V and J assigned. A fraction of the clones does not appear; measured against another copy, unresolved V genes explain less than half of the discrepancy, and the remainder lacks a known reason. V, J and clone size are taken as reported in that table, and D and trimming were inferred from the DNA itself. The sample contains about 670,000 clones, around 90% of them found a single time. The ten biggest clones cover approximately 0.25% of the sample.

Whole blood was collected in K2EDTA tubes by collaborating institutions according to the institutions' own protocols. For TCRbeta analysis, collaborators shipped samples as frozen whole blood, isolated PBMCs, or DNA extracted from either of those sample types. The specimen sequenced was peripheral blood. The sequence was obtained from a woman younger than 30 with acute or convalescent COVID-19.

The DNA sequence is given as TGTGCCAGCAGCCCGATTTTAGGGGGTCCCTACAATGAGCAGTTCTTC. The resulting protein is CASSPILGGPYNEQFF. The chain is made from TRBV3-1 (or the pseudogene TRBV3-2) and TRBJ2-1; TRBD1 is a weak D gene call, 6 bases matching. Between the V and J ends, shortened by 4 bases and 2 bases respectively, the junction contains 15 bases. Based on the germline V gene (reference sequence), the CDR1 and CDR2 sequences are LGHDT and YNNKEL. CDR3 length: 16 amino acids, cysteine to phenylalanine. Of the read, only the CDR3 DNA is kept; its 48 bases are in frame from base 1.